The next 25 T cell receptor beta chains were all read from a single sample in a study of blood T cells in healthy people across ages. The second PCR ran roughly 6 to 11 cycles with a sample-barcoded 5' primer and J-beta primers. A single record per CDR3 protein comes from TCRdb applying MiXCR to the 5' RACE reads. The sample carries 850,000 to 1,100,000 distinct CDR3 sequences, more than 30% recorded once. The specimen sequenced was blood. The receptors were gathered from a man aged 18 to 29 in good health.

This clonotype has a handful of counts. V usage is TRBV28 and J usage is TRBJ2-1, with TRBD1 identical over 8 bases. CDR1 and CDR2 from the germline V gene are MDHEN and SYDVKM. The CDR3 has 15 residues. The J segment lost 9 bases and the V segment lost 1 base, leaving 8 bases of the junction unmatched. DNA of the CDR3: TGTGCCAGCAGTTTATACCCACAGGGGGTGGGTGAGCAGTTCTTC. It specifies CASSLYPQGVGEQFF.

The chain uses TRBV28 and TRBJ1-2; weak D call: TRBD1 (5 bases). This CDR3 comprises 14 residues. V lost 2 bases and J 4 bases, leaving 11 bases between the germline ends. The germline gives CDR1 MDHEN, CDR2 SYDVKM. CDR3 bases: TGTGCCAGCAGTTTAGGGTCAGGGATCTATGGCTACACCTTC. Translation gives CASSLGSGIYGYTF.

There are a few counts of this clonotype. The chain links TRBV12-3 or TRBV12-4 to TRBJ2-1; TRBD2 aligns across 8 bases. The DNA end is a closer match to TRBJ2-7, so the J assignment may be wrong. The CDR3 is 17 amino acids. Here the CDR3 DNA reads TGTGCCAGCAGTCCGAAAATAGCGGGGAGCTCCTACAATGAGCAGTACTTC. Translated, it gives CASSPKIAGSSYNEQYF.

The genes are TRBV13 and TRBJ2-7; TRBD2 might be the D (5 bases). Trimming took off 0 bases at V and 7 bases at J, with 19 bases between the two ends. This CDR3 has 16 amino acids. The V gene's germline CDR1 is PRHDT and CDR2 FYEKMQ (reference sequence). The DNA for the CDR3 is TGTGCCAGCAGCTTAGGGAGCGGAGGAGGCTACAATGAGCAGTACTTC. This encodes CASSLGSGGGYNEQYF.

This clonotype was seen many times. A much larger clone sits a single nucleotide away, making a read error possible. The rearrangement joins TRBV3-1 to TRBJ2-1; TRBD1 is a possible D gene (5 bases). Gene TRBJ2-7 matches the end of the DNA better, so the J call may be wrong. The CDR3 runs 17 residues. Germline V gene lookup returns CDR1 LGHDT and CDR2 YNNKEL (reference sequence). The CDR3 protein is CASSQEDSSSSYNEQYF. The CDR3 DNA reads TGTGCCAGCAGCCAAGAAGACAGTTCCTCCTCCTACAATGAGCAGTACTTC.

This clonotype was recorded a few times. This chain uses TRBV5-1 with TRBJ2-5, with D perhaps TRBD2 (5 bases). Germline V gene lookup returns CDR1 SGHRS and CDR2 YFSETQ. CDR3 length equals 13 residues. With 5 bases removed from V and 5 bases from J, the gap between germline ends came to 13 bases. CDR3 sequence reads: CASSISVAETQYF. DNA of the CDR3: TGCGCCAGCAGTATTAGCGTGGCGGAGACCCAGTACTTC.

This rearrangement joins TRBV24-1 to TRBJ2-1; D remains unclear. V was shortened by 9 bases and J by 7 bases, with 9 bases between the two germline ends. The germline CDR1 and CDR2 sequences are KGHDR and SFDVKD. CDR3 size: 11 residues. The CDR3 nucleotides read TGTGCCACCGAGAAAAGGAATGAGCAGTTCTTC. This gives the protein CATEKRNEQFF.

The chain combines TRBV12-3 or TRBV12-4 with TRBJ2-5; the D is unclear. With 1 base removed from V and 2 bases from J, the gap between germline ends came to 8 bases. The CDR3 has 14 residues. The CDR3: CASSLVQTQETQYF. CDR3 DNA sequence: TGTGCCAGCAGTTTAGTCCAGACGCAAGAGACCCAGTACTTC.

V and J are TRBV25-1 and TRBJ1-1, with TRBD1 matching 8 bases. The CDR3 loop spans 14 amino acids. Germline trimming cut 3 bases from V and 6 bases from J; bases unmatched to any gene: 6. Germline CDR1 is MGHDK and CDR2 is SYGVNS. CDR3 sequence reads: CASSEKTGAAEAFF. CDR3 coding DNA: TGTGCCAGCAGTGAGAAGACAGGGGCCGCTGAAGCTTTCTTT.

The chain couples TRBV13 to TRBJ2-1; the match to TRBD1 covers 7 bases. The V segment lost 4 bases and the J segment 0 bases; nucleotides outside the gene matches: 9. CDR3 length: 17 residues. Germline CDR1 PRHDT, CDR2 FYEKMQ (reference sequence). CDR3 in amino acids: CASSSTMTGSSYNEQFF. The CDR3, as DNA: TGTGCCAGCAGCTCAACAATGACAGGGAGCTCCTACAATGAGCAGTTCTTC.

The V and J genes are TRBV28 and TRBJ1-5, with D unresolved. The germline V gene encodes CDR1 MDHEN and CDR2 SYDVKM. The CDR3 loop spans 11 amino acids. Trimming pared 5 bases from V and 5 bases from J, leaving 4 bases between. The DNA for the CDR3 is TGTGCCAGCAGTCGGTATCAGCCCCAGCATTTT. Translating it yields CASSRYQPQHF. The full variable domain, rest sourced from reference TRBV28 and TRBJ1-5, is DVKVTQSSRYLVKRTGEKVFLECVQDMDHENMFWYRQDPGLGLRLIYFSYDVKMKEKGDIPEGYSVSREKKERFSLILESASTNQTSMYLCASSRYQPQHFGDGTRLSIL.

This clonotype has only a few counts. The chain recombines TRBV18 with TRBJ1-1, with D unclear. Per germline, CDR1 KGHSH and CDR2 LQKENI. CDR3 length equals 14 residues. Trimming left V 0 bases short and J 5 bases short, with 10 bases between. The CDR3 here is CASSPPALWTEAFF. In nucleotides, the CDR3 is TGTGCCAGCTCACCACCGGCTTTGTGGACTGAAGCTTTCTTT.

This clonotype occurred a few times. The V and J genes are TRBV20-1 and TRBJ2-3; TRBD1 aligns across 8 bases. The germline V gene encodes CDR1 DFQATT and CDR2 SNEGSKA (reference sequence). The CDR3 contains 16 residues. The V gene end was trimmed by 0 bases and the J gene end by 2 bases; junction bases not matched to a gene: 7. The CDR3 DNA sequence: TGCAGTGCTAGAGAGGGATACAGGGGGAACACAGATACGCAGTATTTT. Protein sequence: CSAREGYRGNTDTQYF.

The chain joins TRBV20-1 to TRBJ2-1; 9 bases agree with TRBD2. With V trimmed by 6 bases and J by 7 bases, 10 bases remained unmatched. Germline CDR1 reads DFQATT; CDR2 reads SNEGSKA (reference sequence). The CDR3 is 14 amino acids. CDR3 bases: TGCAGTGCGGTTAGCGGGGGCCCTTGGAATGAGCAGTTCTTC. This encodes CSAVSGGPWNEQFF.

The chain uses TRBV6-5 and TRBJ1-6, with D possibly matching TRBD1 (6 bases). The V gene lost 5 bases and the J gene lost 9 bases, with 17 bases spanning the gap. The germline CDR1 and CDR2 sequences are MNHEY and SVGAGI. The CDR3 covers 15 residues. The chain's CDR3 is CASSRAGHTGSPLHF. In nucleotides, the CDR3 is TGTGCCAGCAGTAGAGCGGGACATACCGGTTCACCCCTCCACTTT.

This clonotype was counted only a few times. Germline and junction disagree at one end, which may indicate a read error. The V call is TRBV4-3, the J call TRBJ2-2, with D perhaps assigned TRBD1 or TRBD2 (5 bases each). This CDR3 comprises 15 residues. Germline V gene lookup returns CDR1 LGHNA and CDR2 YSLEER. The chain's CDR3 is CASSQERDDTGELFF. DNA of the CDR3: TGCGCCAGCAGCCAAGAACGGGACGACACAGGGGAGCTGTTTTTT.

This clonotype turned up a few times. V and J are TRBV6-6 and TRBJ2-1; 11 bases agree with TRBD2. This CDR3 region has 17 residues. Losses at the gene ends were 0 bases for V and 8 bases for J; bases not matched to a gene: 9. Germline CDR1 is MNHNY and CDR2 is SVGAGI (reference sequence). The CDR3 coding sequence is TGTGCCAGCAGTTACTCGGCCACTAGCGGGGGAGGGTATGAGCAGTTCTTC. The encoded protein is CASSYSATSGGGYEQFF.

The V call is TRBV4-1, the J call TRBJ1-2; 10 positions agree with TRBD1. The CDR3 loop spans 15 amino acids. Germline CDR1 is MGHRA and CDR2 is YSYEKL. V lost 4 bases to trimming and J lost 4 bases; unmatched junction nucleotides: 6. As DNA, the CDR3 is TGCGCCAGCAGCCCCGGGGGGACAGGGGCCTATGGCTACACCTTC. It encodes CASSPGGTGAYGYTF.

V is TRBV9 and J is TRBJ2-5, with D possibly matching TRBD2 (6 bases). The CDR3 covers 13 residues. Germline values: CDR1 SGDLS, CDR2 YYNGEE. V lost 7 bases and J 1 base, leaving 11 bases between the germline ends. The CDR3, as DNA: TGTGCCAGCGGGGGGAACGGCCAAGAGACCCAGTACTTC. This encodes CASGGNGQETQYF.

The CDR3 DNA is TGTGCCAGCAGTTATAAGATATACGGACAGAGAGATTGGGAGCAGTACTTC. It translates to CASSYKIYGQRDWEQYF. The gene calls are TRBV6-6 and TRBJ2-7; TRBD1 might be the D (6 bases). Trimming cost V 3 bases and J 7 bases, with 25 bases left between them. Germline CDR1 MNHNY, CDR2 SVGAGI (reference sequence). The CDR3 sequence is 17 residues long.

The J gene is TRBJ1-5, the V gene TRBV6-2 or TRBV6-3; D possibly corresponds to TRBD1 (5 bases). This CDR3 region has 16 residues. The germline V and J ends were trimmed by 5 bases and 4 bases, with 18 bases remaining between them. Germline lookup yields CDR1 MNHEY and CDR2 SVGEGT. The CDR3 loop is CASSLDSSWGNQPQHF. The CDR3 DNA follows: TGTGCCAGCAGTCTAGACAGTTCGTGGGGAAATCAGCCCCAGCATTTT.

The rearrangement uses TRBV25-1 and TRBJ1-3; D perhaps matches TRBD1 (5 bases). Trimming took 1 base from V and 0 from J, leaving 10 bases between them. CDR3 size: 16 residues. CDR1 is MGHDK and CDR2 is SYGVNS in the germline V gene. CDR3 sequence: CASSESGGHSGNTIYF. DNA for the CDR3: TGTGCCAGCAGTGAATCGGGCGGACACTCTGGAAACACCATATATTTT.

The genes are TRBV12-3 or TRBV12-4 and TRBJ1-5; 10 positions match TRBD1. The CDR3 loop spans 20 amino acids. V lost 6 bases and J lost 0; bases outside the gene matches: 17. This CDR3 is CASSPRIRDRGHYSNQPQHF. DNA for the CDR3: TGTGCCAGCAGCCCCCGGATAAGGGACAGGGGCCACTATAGCAATCAGCCCCAGCATTTT.

The chain recombines TRBV5-1 with TRBJ1-1; D is possibly TRBD1 (6 bases). The germline CDR1 and CDR2 sequences are SGHRS and YFSETQ. The V end was cut by 4 bases, the J end by 3 bases, with 16 bases between. This CDR3 has 15 amino acids. The DNA for the CDR3 is TGCGCCAGCAGCCCTACAGGGTTTAGGGACACTGAAGCTTTCTTT. Residues: CASSPTGFRDTEAFF. The full variable domain, with the rest looked up from reference TRBV5-1 and TRBJ1-1, is KAGVTQTPRYLIKTRGQQVTLSCSPISGHRSVSWYQQTPGQGLQFLFEYFSETQRNKGNFPGRFSGRQFSNSRSEMNVSTLELGDSALYLCASSPTGFRDTEAFFGQGTRLTVV.

This chain links TRBV9 with TRBJ1-1; 8 nucleotides align to TRBD1. The V segment lost 3 bases and the J segment 8 bases; nucleotides outside the gene matches: 9. This CDR3 comprises 14 residues. Germline CDR1 SGDLS, CDR2 YYNGEE. The CDR3 DNA follows: TGTGCCAGCAGCGCCTATCCGGGACAGGTGGAAGCTTTCTTT. Encoded protein: CASSAYPGQVEAFF.